A single sample is the source of the 28 T cell receptor beta chains below, sequenced in a study of blood T cell repertoires in COVID-19. Profiled with immunoSEQ multiplex PCR; TCRdb holds only in-frame clones, not every one. The sample has about 170,000 clones; roughly 85% are singletons. Material: peripheral blood. These receptors were taken from a human donor with acute or convalescent COVID-19. The donor label of this sample is uncertain.

The rearrangement uses TRBV7-2 and TRBJ2-3, with 9 bases lining up with TRBD2. V gave up 1 base and J gave up 6 bases; unmatched junction bases: 5. The CDR3 totals 15 residues. Germline V gene lookup returns CDR1 SGHTA and CDR2 FQGNSA. CDR3 protein: CASSLVASGVDTQYF. As DNA, the CDR3 is TGTGCCAGCAGCTTAGTAGCTAGCGGGGTGGATACGCAGTATTTT.

The gene calls are TRBV5-8 and TRBJ1-5, with 7 nucleotides matching TRBD1. The ends lost 4 bases at V and 3 bases at J; junction bases unmatched: 7. The V gene's germline CDR1 is SGHTS and CDR2 YDEGEE. The CDR3 length is 15 residues. The CDR3 DNA is TGTGCCAGCAGCGTGGGACAGCGAATCAATCAGCCCCAGCATTTT. Amino acids: CASSVGQRINQPQHF. The whole variable domain, remainder taken from reference TRBV5-8 and TRBJ1-5, is EAGVTQSPTHLIKTRGQQATLRCSPISGHTSVYWYQQALGLGLQFLLWYDEGEERNRGNFPPRFSGRQFPNYSSELNVNALELEDSALYLCASSVGQRINQPQHFGDGTRLSIL.

The V call is TRBV9, the J call TRBJ1-2; the D is unclear. In germline, CDR1 is SGDLS, CDR2 YYNGEE. The ends were cut back, 2 bases at V and 5 bases at J, with 7 bases in the middle. The CDR3 length is 12 residues. The CDR3 reads CASSVGRYGYTF. CDR3 in DNA: TGTGCCAGCAGCGTTGGTAGATATGGCTACACCTTC.

This clone was observed a handful of times. The J gene is TRBJ1-2, the V gene TRBV12-3 or TRBV12-4; D possibly corresponds to TRBD1 (5 bases). This CDR3 contains 12 residues. V was trimmed by 4 bases and J by 5 bases, leaving 8 bases between them. Written as DNA, the CDR3 is TGTGCCAGCAGTTACGGGACTTATGGCTACACCTTC. It codes for CASSYGTYGYTF.

The chain carries TRBV10-1 and TRBJ2-1; TRBD1 matches at 8 bases. V gave up 8 bases and J gave up 9 bases; unmatched junction bases: 3. Germline CDR1 is WNHNN and CDR2 is SYGVQD (reference sequence). The CDR3 has 11 residues. The CDR3 protein is CASGTGGEQFF. Here the CDR3 DNA reads TGCGCCAGCGGTACAGGGGGTGAGCAGTTCTTC.

This chain uses TRBV4-2 with TRBJ2-7, with TRBD1 identical over 9 bases. CDR1 and CDR2 from the germline V gene are LGHNA and YNFKEQ. The length of the CDR3 is 15 residues. Unmatched junction bases numbered 13, after V lost 4 bases and J lost 9 bases. The CDR3 region is CASSPSGTGSTRQYF. CDR3 DNA: TGTGCCAGCAGCCCCTCCGGGACAGGGTCTACGAGGCAGTACTTC.

The chain has TRBV6-5 and TRBJ1-1; TRBD1 agrees at 7 bases. This CDR3 comprises 14 residues. The germline V gene encodes CDR1 MNHEY and CDR2 SVGAGI. V shed 5 bases and J 7 bases; nucleotides not matched to a gene: 10. CDR3 DNA sequence: TGTGCCAGCAGTCCCCCAGGGGGAAGGGATGAAGCTTTCTTT. Its translation is CASSPPGGRDEAFF.

This sequence joins TRBV18 and TRBJ1-4; 8 nucleotides line up with TRBD1. V shed 1 base and J 3 bases; nucleotides not matched to a gene: 1. Per the germline V gene, CDR1 is KGHSH and CDR2 is LQKENI. The CDR3 has 15 amino acids. CDR3 sequence (DNA): TGTGCCAGCTCACCACAACAGGGGGCTAATGAAAAACTGTTTTTT. Amino acids: CASSPQQGANEKLFF.

The CDR3 DNA reads as TGTGCCAGCAGTACAGGCTTGGCAGGAAACACCATATATTTT. Translation: CASSTGLAGNTIYF. The J gene is TRBJ1-3, the V gene TRBV28, with D perhaps TRBD1 (5 bases). Germline-derived CDR1 and CDR2 are MDHEN and SYDVKM. The CDR3 runs to 14 residues. With 5 bases removed from V and 4 bases from J, the gap between germline ends came to 12 bases. Together with reference TRBV28 and TRBJ1-3, the CDR3 gives the full variable domain: DVKVTQSSRYLVKRTGEKVFLECVQDMDHENMFWYRQDPGLGLRLIYFSYDVKMKEKGDIPEGYSVSREKKERFSLILESASTNQTSMYLCASSTGLAGNTIYFGEGSWLTVV.

In this sample, this clone turned up once. The gene calls are TRBV24-1 and TRBJ1-2; TRBD1 matches at 7 bases. This CDR3 has 13 residues. V lost 3 bases to trimming and J lost 4 bases; unmatched junction nucleotides: 1. CDR1 is KGHDR, CDR2 SFDVKD, per germline. The CDR3 loop is CATSDGTVYGYTF. CDR3 nucleotides: TGTGCCACCAGTGATGGGACAGTCTATGGCTACACCTTC.

The rearrangement joins TRBV19 to TRBJ1-6; 9 positions match TRBD1. With V trimmed by 3 bases and J by 11 bases, 8 bases remained unmatched. The CDR3 runs to 15 residues. The germline gives CDR1 LNHDA, CDR2 SQIVND (reference sequence). DNA of the CDR3: TGTGCCAGTAGTATGGGCGGACAGGGGTTTGCACCCCTCCACTTT. This encodes CASSMGGQGFAPLHF.

The chain joins TRBV5-6 to TRBJ1-5; TRBD1 agrees at 9 bases. Trimming cost V 2 bases and J 6 bases; bases outside gene matches: 12. Per germline, CDR1 SGHDT and CDR2 YYEEEE. The CDR3 is made up of 17 amino acids. The CDR3 DNA is TGTGCCAGCAGCTTAACCCGGGGACAGGGAGGGGGTCAGCCCCAGCATTTT. Amino acid sequence: CASSLTRGQGGGQPQHF.

The rearrangement uses TRBV5-1 and TRBJ1-2; D is uncertain. Germline V lookup: CDR1 SGHRS, CDR2 YFSETQ. V shed 6 bases and J shed 5 bases, with 17 bases lying between them. The CDR3 loop spans 14 amino acids. CDR3 in DNA: TGCGCCAGCACCTTAACTGCGGACTCTTATGGCTACACCTTC. This translates into CASTLTADSYGYTF.

The rearrangement links TRBV6-5 to TRBJ1-2, with 7 bases fitting TRBD1. J gave up 0 bases and V 7 bases, and 8 bases lay outside the gene matches. The CDR3 length is 15 residues. Germline CDR1 reads MNHEY; CDR2 reads SVGAGI. As DNA, the CDR3 is TGTGCCAGCAATAACTACAGGGGTGCTAACTATGGCTACACCTTC. This encodes CASNNYRGANYGYTF.

This clone showed up just a few times. The chain recombines TRBV3-1 (or the pseudogene TRBV3-2) with TRBJ1-5, with D maybe TRBD1 (6 bases). The CDR3 loop spans 18 amino acids. Per the germline V gene, CDR1 is LGHDT and CDR2 is YNNKEL (reference sequence). V shed 5 bases and J shed 1 base, with 21 bases lying between them. This CDR3 reads CASSAQGVAKGSNQPQHF. The CDR3 DNA reads TGTGCCAGCAGCGCACAGGGTGTGGCGAAAGGGAGCAATCAGCCCCAGCATTTT.

Comments on this clone: Distinct nucleotide sequences in the sample also encode this CDR3. The chain has TRBV7-2 and TRBJ1-5, with TRBD1 matching over 10 bases. V gave up 3 bases and J gave up 4 bases; unmatched junction bases: 0. Per germline, CDR1 SGHTA and CDR2 FQGNSA. CDR3 length equals 14 residues. CDR3 region: CASSLGQGNQPQHF. CDR3 in DNA: TGTGCCAGCAGCTTGGGACAGGGGAATCAGCCCCAGCATTTT.

The gene calls are TRBV6-2 or TRBV6-3 and TRBJ2-7, with 10 bases that match TRBD2. The CDR3 length is 14 residues. Germline lookup yields CDR1 MNHEY and CDR2 SVGEGT. V dropped 6 bases and J dropped 4; count of bases not matched to a gene: 6. CDR3 amino acids: CASSPSGGGYEQYF. DNA of the CDR3: TGTGCCAGCAGCCCTAGCGGGGGTGGATACGAGCAGTACTTC.

This clone was recorded only once. The chain employs TRBV4-1 and TRBJ2-1; D ambiguous. The CDR3 covers 12 residues. From germline, CDR1 is MGHRA and CDR2 YSYEKL. V lost 0 bases and J lost 6, with 3 bases in between. This CDR3 reads CASSQDSNEQFF. The CDR3 bases are TGCGCCAGCAGCCAAGACTCCAATGAGCAGTTCTTC.

The CDR3 DNA is TGTGCTAGTAAAGAGCCGGGGGGCTACACCGGGGAGCTGTTTTTT. This gives the protein CASKEPGGYTGELFF. The chain combines TRBV12-5 with TRBJ2-2; D is possibly TRBD2 (7 bases). The germline gives CDR1 LGHNT, CDR2 FRNRAP. V was clipped by 8 bases and J by 3 bases, with 16 bases between them. The CDR3 covers 15 residues.

CDR3 sequence reads: CASRDQGNKPQHF. The CDR3 DNA reads as TGTGCCAGCAGGGACCAGGGGAACAAGCCCCAGCATTTT. This rearrangement joins TRBV28 to TRBJ1-5; possibly TRBD1 for D (6 bases). The germline V and J ends were trimmed by 6 bases and 8 bases, with 14 bases remaining between them. This CDR3 spans 13 amino acids. Germline CDR1 reads MDHEN; CDR2 reads SYDVKM.

The chain joins TRBV5-4 to TRBJ2-7; 15 bases match TRBD2. V lost 3 bases to trimming and J lost 7 bases; unmatched junction nucleotides: 11. Germline V gene data show CDR1 as SGHNT and CDR2 as YYREEE (reference sequence). The CDR3 contains 17 residues. CDR3 nucleotides: TGTGCCAGCAGCTCCAACGGACTAGCGGGGGGGCTGGGGGAGCAGTACTTC. Translated, it gives CASSSNGLAGGLGEQYF.

The chain uses TRBV7-3 and TRBJ1-6; D is perhaps TRBD1 (5 bases). V lost 0 bases, J lost 4 bases, and 7 bases lay in between. This CDR3 contains 15 residues. Looked up from germline, CDR1 is SGHTA and CDR2 is FQGTGA. The CDR3 region is CASSLTAGYNSPLHF. The DNA for the CDR3 is TGTGCCAGCAGCTTAACGGCAGGGTATAATTCACCCCTCCACTTT.

CDR3: CASSLGAGFAGRESEQYF. CDR3 nucleotides: TGCGCCAGCAGCTTGGGGGCTGGGTTTGCGGGGCGGGAAAGCGAGCAGTACTTC. The J gene is TRBJ2-7, the V gene TRBV5-1; maybe TRBD2 (6 bases). In germline, CDR1 is SGHRS, CDR2 YFSETQ. This CDR3 comprises 18 residues. Between the trimmed V and J ends, which lost 0 bases and 6 bases, there was a span of 25 bases.

This clone was observed a handful of times. V is TRBV7-2 and J is TRBJ1-6; 7 nucleotides line up with TRBD1. This CDR3 is built from 14 residues. V trimming: 5 bases; J trimming: 7 bases; junction bases outside the gene matches: 5. Germline loops: CDR1 SGHTA, CDR2 FQGNSA. CDR3 in amino acids: CASSPGTENSPLHF. The CDR3 region has the DNA TGTGCCAGCAGCCCCGGGACAGAAAATTCACCCCTCCACTTT.

V usage is TRBV28 and J usage is TRBJ2-1, with a tentative D call TRBD2 (6 bases). The V gene's germline CDR1 is MDHEN and CDR2 SYDVKM. This CDR3 has 14 amino acids. The germline V and J ends were trimmed by 6 bases and 2 bases, with 11 bases remaining between them. The CDR3 loop reads CASSLKRAYNEQFF. Written as DNA, the CDR3 is TGTGCCAGCAGCCTAAAGCGGGCCTACAATGAGCAGTTCTTC.

The V and J genes are TRBV10-2 and TRBJ1-5; 12 nucleotides line up with TRBD1. V lost 5 bases to trimming and J lost 2 bases; unmatched junction nucleotides: 10. The CDR3 runs 18 residues. Germline V lookup: CDR1 WSHSY, CDR2 SAAADI. CDR3 coding DNA: TGCGCCAGCAGTCCCGGGACAGGGGGCGCGGGAGGCAATCAGCCCCAGCATTTT. It yields the protein CASSPGTGGAGGNQPQHF.

This chain connects TRBV11-3 to TRBJ2-3, with 9 bases identical to TRBD2. The CDR3 extends over 17 amino acids. Germline loops: CDR1 SGHNT, CDR2 YENEEA. J gave up 0 bases and V 1 base, and 5 bases lay outside the gene matches. The CDR3 region is CASSLGILAGSTDTQYF. The DNA of the CDR3 is TGTGCCAGCAGCTTAGGGATTCTAGCGGGGAGCACAGATACGCAGTATTTT.

This clone appeared a single time. The chain recombines TRBV3-1 (or the pseudogene TRBV3-2) with TRBJ2-5; 14 bases are shared with TRBD2. The germline CDR1 and CDR2 sequences are LGHDT and YNNKEL (reference sequence). V lost 4 bases to trimming and J lost 8 bases; unmatched junction nucleotides: 12. This CDR3 has 17 residues. The CDR3 nucleotides read TGTGCCAGCAGCCCGGGGACTAGCGGGGGCGCCCAAGGAACCCAGTACTTC. It specifies CASSPGTSGGAQGTQYF.